These 11 T cell receptor beta chains were all obtained from the same sample, sequenced in a study of blood T cell repertoires in COVID-19. Data came from immunoSEQ multiplex PCR; TCRdb stores just in-frame clones and leaves some out. The sample contains around 250,000 clones, approximately 83% of which appear only once. The sample comprised PBMCs or T cells enriched from blood (not recorded which). All receptors come from a woman between 45 and 60 years old who had recovered from COVID-19.

This clone is a singleton in its sample. The rearrangement joins TRBV19 to TRBJ1-2, with TRBD1 matching 7 bases. The CDR3 runs to 14 residues. V was clipped by 6 bases and J by 4 bases; unmatched bases: 8. Germline CDR1 reads LNHDA; CDR2 reads SQIVND (reference sequence). CDR3 nucleotide sequence: TGTGCCAGTAGAGAGAGGGGACAGACCTATGGCTACACCTTC. Residues: CASRERGQTYGYTF.

The CDR3 DNA sequence: TGTGCCAGCAGCTTGGGTAGTGGCTCTGGAAACACCATATATTTT. The encoded protein is CASSLGSGSGNTIYF. V and J are TRBV5-4 and TRBJ1-3, with no clear D. CDR1 and CDR2 from the germline V gene are SGHNT and YYREEE (reference sequence). This CDR3 contains 15 residues. The ends were cut back, 0 bases at V and 0 bases at J, with 7 bases in the middle.

The rearrangement joins TRBV6-5 to TRBJ1-4, with unresolved D. This CDR3 has 12 residues. CDR1 is MNHEY, CDR2 SVGAGI, per germline. V lost 2 bases, J lost 4 bases, and 2 bases lay in between. The CDR3: CASSYLNEKLFF. CDR3 nucleotides: TGTGCCAGCAGTTACCTTAATGAAAAACTGTTTTTT.

The V gene is TRBV27, the J gene TRBJ2-3, with 12 bases that match TRBD2. CDR3 size: 17 residues. Germline lookup yields CDR1 MNHEY and CDR2 SMNVEV (reference sequence). The V gene end was trimmed by 3 bases and the J gene end by 0 bases; junction bases not matched to a gene: 4. The CDR3 loop reads CASSLGLAGMSTDTQYF. DNA of the CDR3: TGTGCCAGCAGTTTGGGACTAGCGGGTATGAGCACAGATACGCAGTATTTT.

V usage is TRBV5-5 and J usage is TRBJ1-1, with 8 bases matching TRBD1. Germline CDR1 SGHKS, CDR2 YYEKEE (reference sequence). The V segment lost 3 bases and the J segment 5 bases; nucleotides outside the gene matches: 3. The CDR3 length is 13 residues. CDR3 DNA: TGTGCCAGCAGCTGGACAGGGAGAACTGAAGCTTTCTTT. Its translation is CASSWTGRTEAFF.

This chain connects TRBV6-5 to TRBJ2-7, with 7 nucleotides matching TRBD1. CDR3 length equals 14 residues. V lost 6 bases to trimming and J lost 2 bases; unmatched junction nucleotides: 7. The germline V gene encodes CDR1 MNHEY and CDR2 SVGAGI. The CDR3 is CASRLTGTPYEQYF. CDR3 DNA: TGTGCCAGCAGATTGACAGGGACCCCCTACGAGCAGTACTTC.

The rearrangement joins TRBV7-3 to TRBJ2-2; TRBD1 aligns across 10 bases. Germline V CDR1 and CDR2: SGHTA, FQGTGA. The junction had 3 bases not matched to a gene; V was cut back by 5 bases and J by 3 bases. The CDR3 is 15 residues long. Here the CDR3 DNA reads TGTGCCAGCAGCGCGACAGGGGGCCACACCGGGGAGCTGTTTTTT. Amino acid sequence: CASSATGGHTGELFF.

This clone has only one observation. This sequence joins TRBV13 and TRBJ1-1, with TRBD1 matching over 7 bases. This CDR3 is 17 amino acids long. Germline CDR1 reads PRHDT; CDR2 reads FYEKMQ (reference sequence). With 4 bases clipped from V and 0 bases from J, the junction kept 11 bases outside the gene matches. CDR3 sequence: CASSYLQGSGMNTEAFF. In DNA, the CDR3 is TGTGCCAGCAGCTATCTACAGGGGTCCGGGATGAACACTGAAGCTTTCTTT.

V and J are TRBV6-2 or TRBV6-3 and TRBJ1-1, with unresolved D. This CDR3 spans 12 amino acids. In germline, CDR1 is MNHEY, CDR2 SVGEGT. The V end was cut by 4 bases, the J end by 5 bases, with 8 bases between. DNA for the CDR3: TGTGCCAGCAGTTCTAGAAGGACTGAAGCTTTCTTT. The encoded protein is CASSSRRTEAFF.

The V gene is TRBV28, the J gene TRBJ2-4, with D possibly TRBD2 on 6 matching bases. The germline V gene has CDR1 MDHEN and CDR2 SYDVKM. CDR3 size: 15 residues. The germline V and J ends were trimmed by 6 bases and 6 bases, with 18 bases remaining between them. The CDR3 sequence: CASSPVGVEGNIQYF. CDR3 in DNA: TGTGCCAGCAGCCCCGTAGGGGTGGAGGGAAACATTCAGTACTTC.

V and J are TRBV5-6 and TRBJ2-7; 7 bases are shared with TRBD2. The trim removed 4 bases at V and 7 bases at J, leaving 5 bases unmatched. The V gene's germline CDR1 is SGHDT and CDR2 YYEEEE. The CDR3 extends over 12 amino acids. CDR3 DNA: TGTGCCAGCAGCCCTTTCGGGGGGGAGCAGTACTTC. This codes for CASSPFGGEQYF. Complete variable domain (other parts from reference TRBV5-6 and TRBJ2-7): DAGVTQSPTHLIKTRGQQVTLRCSPKSGHDTVSWYQQALGQGPQFIFQYYEEEERQRGNFPDRFSGHQFPNYSSELNVNALLLGDSALYLCASSPFGGEQYFGPGTRLTVT.